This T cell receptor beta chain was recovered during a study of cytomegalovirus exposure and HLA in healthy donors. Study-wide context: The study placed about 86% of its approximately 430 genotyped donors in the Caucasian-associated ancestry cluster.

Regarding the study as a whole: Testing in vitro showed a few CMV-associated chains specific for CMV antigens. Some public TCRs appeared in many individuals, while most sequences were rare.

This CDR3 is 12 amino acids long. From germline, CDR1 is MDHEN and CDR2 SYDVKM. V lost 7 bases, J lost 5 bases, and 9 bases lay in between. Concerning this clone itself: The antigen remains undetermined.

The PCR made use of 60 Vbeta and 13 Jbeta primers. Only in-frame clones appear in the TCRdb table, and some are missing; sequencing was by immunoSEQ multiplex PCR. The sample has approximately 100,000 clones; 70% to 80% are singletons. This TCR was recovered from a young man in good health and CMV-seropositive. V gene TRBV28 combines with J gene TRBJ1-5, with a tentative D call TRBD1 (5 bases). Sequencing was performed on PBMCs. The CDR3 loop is CASTGGYQPQHF. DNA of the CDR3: TGTGCCAGCACCGGGGGATATCAGCCCCAGCATTTT.